Below are 4 T cell receptor beta chains sequenced from a single sample in a study of shared clonotypes between healthy human individuals. Generated by immunoSEQ multiplex PCR, the TCRdb table keeps only in-frame clones and is missing some. The sample has 2 million to 2.5 million clones, approximately 93% seen once; the top ten hold about 0.34%. The sequencing sample was made of naive CD4+ T cells from PBMCs. Subset here: CD45RA+ positively selected. Receptors originate from a man in his late teens or twenties in good health. Some clones in this sample may be carry-over from other donors' samples.

Concerning this clone itself: The same CDR3 can be traced to other DNA sequences in this sample. The chain is built from TRBV5-1 and TRBJ2-3; D tentatively reads TRBD1 or TRBD2 (5 bases each). CDR1 is SGHRS and CDR2 is YFSETQ in the germline V gene. The germline V and J ends were trimmed by 3 bases and 0 bases, with 8 bases remaining between them. The CDR3 runs 14 residues. This CDR3 is CASSSGPSTDTQYF. CDR3 bases: TGCGCCAGCAGCTCGGGACCCAGCACAGATACGCAGTATTTT.

This clone appeared a single time. The chain is built from TRBV5-1 and TRBJ2-7; 8 bases align to TRBD1. The CDR3 is 13 residues long. J lost 5 bases, V lost 4 bases, and 5 bases had no gene match. Germline V CDR1 and CDR2: SGHRS, YFSETQ. CDR3 loop: CASSPDRGNEQYF. CDR3 nucleotides: TGCGCCAGCAGCCCCGACAGGGGAAACGAGCAGTACTTC.

This clone was counted only a few times. Other DNA variants within this sample encode the same CDR3. This chain connects TRBV5-1 to TRBJ2-7, with a possible D match to TRBD2 (6 bases). The CDR3 consists of 14 residues. Germline V lookup: CDR1 SGHRS, CDR2 YFSETQ. V was clipped by 0 bases and J by 2 bases, with 9 bases between them. Written as DNA, the CDR3 is TGCGCCAGCAGCTTGGTTCCTAGCGCCTACGAGCAGTACTTC. It is translated as CASSLVPSAYEQYF. Drawing the rest from reference TRBV5-1 and TRBJ2-7, the complete variable domain is KAGVTQTPRYLIKTRGQQVTLSCSPISGHRSVSWYQQTPGQGLQFLFEYFSETQRNKGNFPGRFSGRQFSNSRSEMNVSTLELGDSALYLCASSLVPSAYEQYFGPGTRLTVT.

V gene TRBV14 combines with J gene TRBJ1-1; D may be TRBD1 (5 bases). This CDR3 comprises 15 residues. Germline CDR1 reads SGHDN; CDR2 reads FVKESK. Trimming took off 4 bases at V and 0 bases at J, with 12 bases between the two ends. This CDR3 is CASSPGGTVNTEAFF. In DNA, the CDR3 is TGTGCCAGCAGCCCCGGAGGGACGGTGAACACTGAAGCTTTCTTT. The complete variable domain, with remaining parts taken from reference TRBV14 and TRBJ1-1, reads EAGVTQFPSHSVIEKGQTVTLRCDPISGHDNLYWYRRVMGKEIKFLLHFVKESKQDESGMPNNRFLAERTGGTYSTLKVQPAELEDSGVYFCASSPGGTVNTEAFFGQGTRLTVV.